This T cell receptor (beta chain) emerged from a study of shared clonotypes between healthy human individuals. Findings and limits, study-wide: Clonotype sharing among donors likely depends on sequencing depth.

Trimming shortened V by 5 bases and J by 9 bases, and 14 bases separated the two germline ends. The CDR3 loop spans 12 amino acids. From germline, CDR1 is MNHEY and CDR2 SVGAGI. Of note for this clone: Its cognate antigen is unknown.

Approximately 200 ng DNA, 25,000 to 30,000 T cell genomes, went into each sorted-subset replicate PCR. Method: immunoSEQ multiplex PCR; TCRdb's copy keeps in-frame clones and lacks some. The sample shows 600,000 to 800,000 clones, around 70% of them seen only once. Input material: memory CD4+ T cells sorted from blood. Subset given: CD45RA-negative fraction. This receptor was taken from a woman aged 25 to 39 in good health. This chain links TRBV6-5 with TRBJ2-7; perhaps TRBD1 as D (6 bases). The CDR3 spells CASSESLRGQYF. The CDR3, as DNA: TGTGCCAGCAGTGAGTCTCTCAGGGGGCAGTACTTC.